This TCR beta chain is from a study of identical twins. General study results and limits: The study found that models underestimated out-of-frame TCR alpha sharing in monozygotic twins. Zero-insertion findings could be partly confounded by invariant cells (MAIT and iNKT cells).

TCRdb itself ran the 5' RACE reads through MiXCR, one entry per CDR3 protein. The top ten clones hold around 0.48% of a sample with approximately 550,000 distinct CDR3 sequences, about a fifth of them seen once. This clonotype was recorded a few times. Its antigen is currently unknown. Trimming pared 1 base from V and 5 bases from J, leaving 15 bases between. The CDR3 is 15 amino acids. Germline V lookup: CDR1 SGHDT, CDR2 YYEEEE. Another study also made use of these data, one on yellow fever vaccine responses in identical twins.

V gene TRBV5-6 combines with J gene TRBJ2-5; no firm D call. This sequence was found in a woman aged 18 to 35 in good health. What was sequenced was CD4+ T cells sorted from blood. The CDR3 protein is CASSLQRPLGETQYF. DNA of the CDR3: TGTGCCAGCAGCTTGCAACGGCCCCTGGGTGAGACCCAGTACTTC.